A single sample gave rise to the 25 T cell receptor beta chains below, sequenced in a study of OX40 agonist ivuxolimab in advanced cancers. Profiling relied on immunoSEQ multiplex PCR, and the TCRdb table lists in-frame clones only, not all of them. In the table there are about 75,000 clones, about 86% of which are singletons. The source material was CD4+ or CD8+ T cells sorted from blood, sampled in a trial of the OX40 agonist ivuxolimab. The receptors stem from an adult with an advanced solid tumor such as melanoma, head and neck, liver or kidney cancer.

The chain employs TRBV28 and TRBJ2-2, with no clear D. The CDR3 has 14 amino acids. Trimming took off 5 bases at V and 7 bases at J, with 14 bases between the two ends. Per germline, CDR1 MDHEN and CDR2 SYDVKM. The CDR3 region has the DNA TGTGCCAGCAGTCCCCCAGTGCCACGCGGGGAGCTGTTTTTT. Protein: CASSPPVPRGELFF.

This clone was seen once. V and J are TRBV5-8 and TRBJ2-5; possible D gene TRBD2, 6 bases. From germline, CDR1 is SGHTS and CDR2 YDEGEE. The CDR3 sequence is 13 residues long. V lost 2 bases and J 3 bases, leaving 8 bases between the germline ends. This chain's CDR3 is CASSFWGEETQYF. DNA for the CDR3: TGTGCCAGCAGCTTTTGGGGGGAAGAGACCCAGTACTTC. The variable domain in full, with the rest retrieved from reference TRBV5-8 and TRBJ2-5, is EAGVTQSPTHLIKTRGQQATLRCSPISGHTSVYWYQQALGLGLQFLLWYDEGEERNRGNFPPRFSGRQFPNYSSELNVNALELEDSALYLCASSFWGEETQYFGPGTRLLVL.

The chain links TRBV7-9 to TRBJ1-4; 8 positions match TRBD1. The CDR3 has 17 amino acids. CDR1 is SEHNR, CDR2 FQNEAQ, per germline (reference sequence). The V and J ends lost 6 bases and 7 bases, in that order; junction bases with no gene match: 16. The DNA of the CDR3 is TGTGCCAGCAGGGATACGGACAGGGATCGAGGGAGTGAAAAACTGTTTTTT. Translated, it gives CASRDTDRDRGSEKLFF.

In this sample, this clone turned up once. The chain uses TRBV7-9 and TRBJ1-5; 8 nucleotides agree with TRBD1. The V segment lost 5 bases and the J segment 6 bases; nucleotides outside the gene matches: 9. The CDR3 has 15 residues. Germline assignment: CDR1 SEHNR and CDR2 FQNEAQ (reference sequence). CDR3 sequence: CASSQSGTGSQPQHF. In DNA form, the CDR3 reads TGTGCCAGCAGCCAATCCGGGACAGGAAGTCAGCCCCAGCATTTT.

This chain uses TRBV19 with TRBJ2-2; the D is unclear. The CDR3 runs to 14 residues. V lost 9 bases and J lost 3, with 14 bases in between. Germline assignment: CDR1 LNHDA and CDR2 SQIVND (reference sequence). The CDR3 reads CASRFTGDTGELFF. As DNA, the CDR3 is TGTGCCAGCCGGTTTACTGGGGACACCGGGGAGCTGTTTTTT.

This rearrangement joins TRBV28 to TRBJ1-6; perhaps TRBD1 as D (6 bases). In germline, CDR1 is MDHEN, CDR2 SYDVKM. Trimming left V 5 bases short and J 3 bases short, with 8 bases between. This CDR3 has 14 residues. In nucleotides, the CDR3 is TGTGCCAGCAGTACGGGACACTATAATTCACCCCTCCACTTT. Its translation is CASSTGHYNSPLHF.

The chain is built from TRBV28 and TRBJ2-1, with 16 bases that match TRBD2. Germline values: CDR1 MDHEN, CDR2 SYDVKM. Trimming cost V 6 bases and J 4 bases; bases outside gene matches: 12. The CDR3 has 19 amino acids. DNA of the CDR3: TGTGCCAGCAGAAACCCAACGGGACTAGCGGGAGGGGCATACAATGAGCAGTTCTTC. Its protein product is CASRNPTGLAGGAYNEQFF.

The genes are TRBV7-2 and TRBJ2-7; tentative D call: TRBD1 (6 bases). Looked up from germline, CDR1 is SGHTA and CDR2 is FQGNSA. V was pared by 3 bases and J by 4 bases, with 22 bases between. The CDR3 covers 17 residues. The CDR3 here is CASSFRGLGTGSYEQYF. CDR3 in DNA: TGTGCCAGCAGCTTTAGGGGGTTGGGCACAGGATCTTACGAGCAGTACTTC.

The chain joins TRBV6-5 to TRBJ2-7, with TRBD1 matching 7 bases. The CDR3 has 14 amino acids. Unmatched junction bases numbered 7, after V lost 5 bases and J lost 3 bases. Germline CDR1 MNHEY, CDR2 SVGAGI. In DNA, the CDR3 is TGTGCCAGCAGTAAGGACAGGCAATTCTACGAGCAGTACTTC. Translated, it gives CASSKDRQFYEQYF.

The chain couples TRBV27 to TRBJ2-7; D may be TRBD1 or TRBD2 (5 bases each). Germline V lookup: CDR1 MNHEY, CDR2 SMNVEV (reference sequence). This CDR3 region has 13 residues. The ends were cut back, 10 bases at V and 8 bases at J, with 21 bases in the middle. As DNA, the CDR3 is TGTGCCACGAGGGGAACAGACACTACGAAGCAGTACTTC. It encodes CATRGTDTTKQYF.

The chain couples TRBV19 to TRBJ2-6; perhaps D is TRBD1 or TRBD2 (6 bases each). CDR1 LNHDA and CDR2 SQIVND come from the germline V gene (reference sequence). The CDR3 has 19 amino acids. V was cut by 1 base and J by 2 bases, with 18 bases left in between. CDR3 nucleotides: TGTGCCAGTAGTATAGTATCGAGCAGGGGACTGACTGGGGCCAACGTCCTGACTTTC. Translated: CASSIVSSRGLTGANVLTF.

This rearrangement joins TRBV30 to TRBJ1-2; unclear D gene. The V and J ends lost 0 bases and 6 bases respectively, with 11 bases between them. The CDR3 has 13 amino acids. Germline values: CDR1 GTSNPN, CDR2 SVGIG (reference sequence). In DNA, the CDR3 is TGTGCCTGGAGTGTGGAGGTTATCAATGGCTACACCTTC. It yields the protein CAWSVEVINGYTF.

This clone was seen a handful of times. The genes are TRBV14 and TRBJ2-7; no clear D gene. CDR1 and CDR2 from the germline V gene are SGHDN and FVKESK. V shed 5 bases and J shed 1 base, with 12 bases lying between them. The CDR3 is made up of 14 amino acids. CDR3 region: CASSSYPGSYEQYF. CDR3 sequence (DNA): TGTGCCAGCAGCTCCTACCCTGGTTCCTACGAGCAGTACTTC. Full variable domain (outside the CDR3, taken from reference TRBV14 and TRBJ2-7): EAGVTQFPSHSVIEKGQTVTLRCDPISGHDNLYWYRRVMGKEIKFLLHFVKESKQDESGMPNNRFLAERTGGTYSTLKVQPAELEDSGVYFCASSSYPGSYEQYFGPGTRLTVT.

The J gene is TRBJ1-5, the V gene TRBV27; D is uncertain. The CDR3 is 13 amino acids. Trimming removed 6 bases from V and 7 bases from J, with 13 bases in between. Germline V CDR1 and CDR2: MNHEY, SMNVEV (reference sequence). CDR3 DNA: TGTGCCAGCAGAAGACAAACGGGACAGCCCCAGCATTTT. It specifies CASRRQTGQPQHF.

This chain uses TRBV7-3 with TRBJ2-2; D is unresolved. The length of the CDR3 is 14 residues. V lost 1 base to trimming and J lost 4 bases, with 7 bases between them. The germline CDR1 and CDR2 sequences are SGHTA and FQGTGA. In nucleotides, the CDR3 is TGTGCCAGCAGCTTAAAAGGGCGCACCGGGGAGCTGTTTTTT. Its translation is CASSLKGRTGELFF. Full variable domain (outside the CDR3, taken from reference TRBV7-3 and TRBJ2-2): GAGVSQTPSNKVTEKGKYVELRCDPISGHTALYWYRQSLGQGPEFLIYFQGTGAADDSGLPNDRFFAVRPEGSVSTLKIQRTERGDSAVYLCASSLKGRTGELFFGEGSRLTVL.

The chain combines TRBV28 with TRBJ1-1; maybe TRBD1 (6 bases). CDR1 and CDR2 (germline): MDHEN, SYDVKM. The germline V and J ends were trimmed by 6 bases and 6 bases, with 14 bases remaining between them. The CDR3 extends over 13 amino acids. CDR3 region: CASRILRTAEAFF. CDR3 in DNA: TGTGCCAGCAGGATCCTCCGGACAGCTGAAGCTTTCTTT.

The CDR3 nucleotides are TGTGCCAGCAGCCAGATTTGGACTAAAAAGTTCTTC. Encoded protein: CASSQIWTKKFF. The chain has TRBV14 and TRBJ2-1; D is perhaps TRBD2 (6 bases). The germline V gene has CDR1 SGHDN and CDR2 FVKESK. The CDR3 length is 12 residues. With 3 bases removed from V and 14 bases from J, the gap between germline ends came to 14 bases.

This sequence joins TRBV5-1 and TRBJ2-7, with D hard to call. Trimming removed 4 bases from V and 0 bases from J, with 11 bases in between. Germline CDR1 reads SGHRS; CDR2 reads YFSETQ. The CDR3 covers 14 residues. The DNA for the CDR3 is TGCGCCAGCAGCGTAGGAGACCACTCCTACGAGCAGTACTTC. Translating gives CASSVGDHSYEQYF. Supplemented by reference TRBV5-1 and TRBJ2-7, the full variable domain reads KAGVTQTPRYLIKTRGQQVTLSCSPISGHRSVSWYQQTPGQGLQFLFEYFSETQRNKGNFPGRFSGRQFSNSRSEMNVSTLELGDSALYLCASSVGDHSYEQYFGPGTRLTVT.

This chain links TRBV6-5 with TRBJ2-3; 8 bases align to TRBD2. The CDR3 contains 13 residues. With V trimmed by 5 bases and J by 5 bases, 3 bases remained unmatched. Germline-derived CDR1 and CDR2 are MNHEY and SVGAGI. CDR3 DNA sequence: TGTGCCAGCAGTGGACTAGCTTTAGATACGCAGTATTTT. Protein: CASSGLALDTQYF.

The chain uses TRBV5-4 and TRBJ1-5; tentatively, D is TRBD1 (5 bases). This CDR3 has 14 residues. The V and J ends lost 4 bases and 6 bases respectively, with 14 bases between them. The germline V gene encodes CDR1 SGHNT and CDR2 YYREEE (reference sequence). The CDR3 loop reads CASSRDGGVQPQHF. The CDR3 DNA reads as TGTGCCAGCAGCCGAGACGGAGGGGTTCAGCCCCAGCATTTT. Filled out from reference TRBV5-4 and TRBJ1-5, the complete variable domain reads ETGVTQSPTHLIKTRGQQVTLRCSSQSGHNTVSWYQQALGQGPQFIFQYYREEENGRGNFPPRFSGLQFPNYSSELNVNALELDDSALYLCASSRDGGVQPQHFGDGTRLSIL.

In this sample, this clone turned up a few times. The chain joins TRBV7-2 to TRBJ1-5; TRBD1 aligns across 10 bases. Per the germline V gene, CDR1 is SGHTA and CDR2 is FQGNSA. The CDR3 is 15 residues long. J gave up 6 bases and V 1 base, and 3 bases lay outside the gene matches. DNA for the CDR3: TGTGCCAGCAGCTTAGGACAGGGGGCGCGTCAGCCCCAGCATTTT. This sequence encodes CASSLGQGARQPQHF.

The chain couples TRBV7-2 to TRBJ2-5; 8 positions match TRBD2. V was clipped by 0 bases and J by 2 bases; unmatched bases: 5. There are 16 residues in the CDR3. Germline lookup yields CDR1 SGHTA and CDR2 FQGNSA. The chain's CDR3 is CASSLASGGPQETQYF. The CDR3 DNA follows: TGTGCCAGCAGCTTAGCGAGCGGGGGCCCACAAGAGACCCAGTACTTC.

The chain is built from TRBV28 and TRBJ2-6; D perhaps matches TRBD1 (6 bases). Germline V gene lookup returns CDR1 MDHEN and CDR2 SYDVKM. The CDR3 sequence is 17 residues long. Trimming shortened V by 4 bases and J by 2 bases, and 15 bases separated the two germline ends. CDR3 nucleotides: TGTGCCAGCAGTTCGCCCCACAGGGCCACTGGGGCCAACGTCCTGACTTTC. It specifies CASSSPHRATGANVLTF.

The rearrangement links TRBV29-1 to TRBJ2-6; D is uncertain. V lost 4 bases and J lost 0, with 7 bases in between. This CDR3 spans 14 amino acids. Germline CDR1 and CDR2: SQVTM and ANQGSEA. This CDR3 reads CSVGRASGANVLTF. The CDR3 region has the DNA TGCAGCGTTGGGAGAGCCTCTGGGGCCAACGTCCTGACTTTC.

The chain is built from TRBV11-2 and TRBJ1-2; TRBD1 agrees at 12 bases. The CDR3 runs 16 residues. Germline V gene lookup returns CDR1 SGHAT and CDR2 FQNNGV. The V gene end was trimmed by 5 bases and the J gene end by 3 bases; junction bases not matched to a gene: 7. The CDR3 DNA follows: TGTGCCAGCAGCCGGGGGACAGGGGGCCAGGACTATGGCTACACCTTC. Protein: CASSRGTGGQDYGYTF.